This TCR beta chain was profiled in a study of blood T cell repertoires in COVID-19 (dated by TCRdb to about 2020). About the full investigation: Collaborator samples came from the United States, Italy and Spain and covered acute and convalescent phases of COVID-19. The material from the prospective study consisted of cDNA or gDNA derived from T cells, B-cell-depleted T cells, or PBMCs. Deeply sampled blood TCRbeta repertoires from subjects exposed to, actively infected with, or recovered from COVID-19 were included in the dataset. The repertoires were released in a freely available public database intended as a resource for research on the immune response to SARS-CoV-2. Samples were obtained from the ongoing ImmuneRACE study (first 160 participants) and from some 1,300 subjects provided by 6 global collaborators. The sample metadata nearly always contained a de-identified subject ID, COVID-19 status, age in years and sex. Where available, HLA class I and class II types were taken from metadata supplied by the sample provider and were not determined by assay-based typing.

The collaborating institutions used their own protocols to collect whole blood in K2EDTA tubes. Collaborator samples were shipped for TCRbeta analysis as frozen whole blood, isolated PBMCs, or DNA extracted from either sample type. Broader findings and caveats from the paper: The quantity of clinical and demographic metadata differed by source and by participant and was supplied without curation.

TCRbeta CDR3 regions were amplified from genomic DNA using the immunoSEQ Assay, a bias-controlled multiplex PCR. Under the source paper's analysis protocol: Within the assay, amplification of reference gene primers was used to estimate how many nucleated cells each sample contained. To quantify the absolute abundance of each unique TCRbeta CDR3 rearrangement, sequence reads were collapsed and filtered. For each sample, productive Simpson clonality was calculated by taking the square root of Simpson's diversity index across productive rearrangements. TCRdb's version of the immuneACCESS table is confined to in-frame rearrangements and falls short of the full clone set. An unresolved V gene accounts for under half of the shortfall where checked; the remainder is of unknown origin. V, J and clone size derive from that table, while D and trimming were established from the DNA sequence. A total of 170,000 or so clones appear in this sample, about four fifths of them only once. The ten biggest clones cover around an eighth of the sample.

The germline V gene (reference sequence) provides CDR1 LNHDA and CDR2 SQIVND. Germline trimming amounts to 6 bases on V and 2 bases on J, with 10 as the count of junction bases outside the gene matches. There are 18 amino acids in the CDR3, from cysteine to phenylalanine inclusive. Only the CDR3 region is kept as DNA, spanning 54 bases read in frame from base 1. Comments on this clone: The target of this receptor is not known. No clone much larger than this one lies a single base away; base qualities are absent.

Material for sequencing was peripheral blood. The source of this sequence is a man aged 18 to 30 with active or convalescent COVID-19. Rearrangement joined TRBV19 to TRBJ2-6; TRBD1 matches 10 bases in the middle. The CDR3 protein: CASSQPGQGSAGANVLTF. The base sequence is TGTGCCAGTAGCCAACCGGGACAGGGGTCTGCTGGGGCCAACGTCCTGACTTTC.